These 11 T cell receptor beta chains were all obtained from the same sample, sequenced in a study of identical twins' blood T cells. MiXCR was run by TCRdb on the 5' RACE reads, yielding one entry per CDR3 protein. The sample carries 350,000 to 450,000 distinct CDR3 sequences, roughly 31% recorded once. Sequencing was done on a sample of PBMCs. The receptors here all came from a woman aged 18-50 years in good health.

The V call is TRBV7-8, the J call TRBJ1-1; 8 bases fit TRBD1. Germline CDR1 SGHVS, CDR2 FQNEAQ. Trimming at V came to 5 bases and at J to 1 base, leaving 9 bases not matched to a gene. The CDR3 is 16 amino acids. CDR3 coding DNA: TGTGCCAGCAGCATGGACAGGGTAAGGAGGAACACTGAAGCTTTCTTT. It codes for CASSMDRVRRNTEAFF.

This clonotype was observed at least ten times. At one of its ends the junction is not consistent with the germline gene, which may arise from a read error. The rearrangement joins TRBV5-1 to TRBJ1-4; D gene uncertain. The germline gives CDR1 SGHRS, CDR2 YFSETQ. The CDR3 is 14 residues long. The CDR3 region has the DNA TGCGCCAGCAGCTTGAAGACAACGAATGAAAAACTGTTTTTT. Translation: CASSLKTTNEKLFF.

This clonotype was picked up many times. The V call is TRBV29-1, the J call TRBJ1-1; 8 bases align to TRBD1. The CDR3 contains 14 residues. Germline V gene data show CDR1 as SQVTM and CDR2 as ANQGSEA. Trimming removed 3 bases from V and 0 bases from J; junction bases left unmatched: 3. The CDR3 loop reads CSVDGDRLNTEAFF. In nucleotides, the CDR3 is TGCAGCGTTGACGGGGACAGGCTGAACACTGAAGCTTTCTTT.

This clonotype was observed a handful of times. The chain carries TRBV2 and TRBJ2-2, with 7 bases lining up with TRBD1. CDR1 SNHLY and CDR2 FYNNEI come from the germline V gene. CDR3 size: 15 residues. With 5 bases clipped from V and 4 bases from J, the junction kept 7 bases outside the gene matches. The CDR3 nucleotides are TGTGCCAGCAGTAAAGACAGGGTACCCACCGGGGAGCTGTTTTTT. This sequence encodes CASSKDRVPTGELFF.

This clonotype was seen just once. This clone may be a read error of a much larger clone one base away. The chain recombines TRBV18 with TRBJ1-1; TRBD1 aligns across 7 bases. The germline CDR1 and CDR2 sequences are KGHSH and LQKENI. This CDR3 comprises 17 residues. The CDR3 coding sequence is TGTGTCAGCTCACCATACGGGCAGGGGGGCAGAAACACTGAAGCTTTCTTT. It translates to CVSSPYGQGGRNTEAFF.

The gene calls are TRBV4-3 and TRBJ1-5; D is undetermined. Trimming removed 1 base from V and 7 bases from J, with 14 bases in between. There are 15 residues in the CDR3. The germline V gene encodes CDR1 LGHNA and CDR2 YSLEER. DNA for the CDR3: TGCGCCAGCAGCCAAGTGTGGCCTTCCCACCAGCCCCAGCATTTT. Its translation is CASSQVWPSHQPQHF.

This clonotype was found once. This rearrangement joins TRBV28 to TRBJ1-5; D unresolved. The CDR3 consists of 11 residues. Between the trimmed V and J ends, which lost 5 bases and 9 bases, there was a span of 8 bases. The V gene's germline CDR1 is MDHEN and CDR2 SYDVKM. The CDR3 loop is CASSHTRPQHF. In DNA form, the CDR3 reads TGTGCCAGCAGTCACACCCGGCCCCAGCATTTT.

This clonotype appeared a few times. This chain uses TRBV3-1 with TRBJ1-1; no definite D call. The CDR3 is made up of 14 amino acids. Germline values: CDR1 LGHDT, CDR2 YNNKEL (reference sequence). V was clipped by 1 base and J by 4 bases, with 10 bases between them. CDR3 coding DNA: TGTGCCAGCAGCCAAGCCCTTCAAGGCACTGAAGCTTTCTTT. Translating it yields CASSQALQGTEAFF.

The chain is built from TRBV25-1 and TRBJ2-2, with D hard to call. Germline assignment: CDR1 MGHDK and CDR2 SYGVNS. V shed 3 bases and J shed 6 bases, with 11 bases lying between them. The CDR3 runs 14 residues. The CDR3 DNA reads TGTGCCAGCAGTGACCGGAGTGAGTCCGGGGAGCTGTTTTTT. Encoded protein: CASSDRSESGELFF.

This clonotype was observed at least ten times. The chain uses TRBV29-1 and TRBJ1-2; D might be TRBD1 (5 bases). Germline CDR1 SQVTM, CDR2 ANQGSEA. The CDR3 loop spans 13 amino acids. Trimming removed 7 bases at V and 2 bases at J, with 14 bases between. CDR3 DNA sequence: TGCAGCGCGTCAGTGCAGGGCAACTATGGCTACACCTTC. It specifies CSASVQGNYGYTF.

V and J are TRBV30 and TRBJ2-1; 13 nucleotides match TRBD2. The ends lost 4 bases at V and 15 bases at J; junction bases unmatched: 6. Germline V CDR1 and CDR2: GTSNPN, SVGIG (reference sequence). The CDR3 covers 12 residues. The DNA for the CDR3 is TGTGCCTGGATTGGGACTAGCGGGAAGACGTTCTTC. This gives the protein CAWIGTSGKTFF.